This T cell receptor beta chain was documented in a study of cytomegalovirus exposure and HLA in healthy donors. Broader study findings: In an earlier analysis, most TCR beta V segments were productive about 87% or about 30% of the time. A later look showed TCR association rates differing by HLA locus, highest for DRB1 and lowest for HLA-C.

For this clone: Its antigen is still unknown.

This PCR relied on a set of 60 Vbeta primers and 13 Jbeta primers. Generated by immunoSEQ multiplex PCR, the TCRdb table keeps only in-frame clones and is missing some. The sample has some 170,000 clones, 78% seen once; the top ten hold about 3%. The origin of this receptor is a female donor in good health and CMV-seronegative. Sequenced sample: PBMCs.

The CDR3: CAISYMNTEAFF. The CDR3 nucleotides read TGTGCCATCAGTTACATGAACACTGAAGCTTTCTTT. This chain connects TRBV10-3 to TRBJ1-1; D is unclear. Trimming took off 5 bases at V and 0 bases at J, with 4 bases between the two ends. The CDR3 sequence is 12 residues long. In germline, CDR1 is ENHRY, CDR2 SYGVKD.